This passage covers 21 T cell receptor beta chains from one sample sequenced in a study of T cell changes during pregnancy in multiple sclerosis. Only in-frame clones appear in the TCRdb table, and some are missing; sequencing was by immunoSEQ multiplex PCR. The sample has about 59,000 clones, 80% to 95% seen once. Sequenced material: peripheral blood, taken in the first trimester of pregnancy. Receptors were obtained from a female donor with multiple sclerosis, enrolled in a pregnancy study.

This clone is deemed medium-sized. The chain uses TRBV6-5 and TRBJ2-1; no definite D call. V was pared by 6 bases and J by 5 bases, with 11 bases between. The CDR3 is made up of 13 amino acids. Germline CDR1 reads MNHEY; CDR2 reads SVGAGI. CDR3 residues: CASSPNENNEQFF. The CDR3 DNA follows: TGTGCCAGCAGCCCTAATGAAAACAATGAGCAGTTCTTC.

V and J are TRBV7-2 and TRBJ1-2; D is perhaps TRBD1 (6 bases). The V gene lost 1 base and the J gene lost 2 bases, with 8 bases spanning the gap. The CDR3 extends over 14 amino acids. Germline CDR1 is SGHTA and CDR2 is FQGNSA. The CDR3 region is CASSLGTANYGYTF. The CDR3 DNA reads TGTGCCAGCAGCTTAGGGACAGCAAACTATGGCTACACCTTC.

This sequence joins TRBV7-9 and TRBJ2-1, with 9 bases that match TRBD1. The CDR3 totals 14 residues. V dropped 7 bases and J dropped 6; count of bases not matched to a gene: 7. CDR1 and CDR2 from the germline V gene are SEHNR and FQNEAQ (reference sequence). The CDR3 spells CASTRDRASNEQFF. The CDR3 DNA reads TGTGCCAGCACCCGGGACAGGGCTTCCAATGAGCAGTTCTTC.

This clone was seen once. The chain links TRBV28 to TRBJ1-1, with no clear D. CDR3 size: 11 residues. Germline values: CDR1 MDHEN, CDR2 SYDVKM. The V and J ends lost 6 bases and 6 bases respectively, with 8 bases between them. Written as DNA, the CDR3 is TGTGCCAGCAGGGGGAGGCCTGAAGCTTTCTTT. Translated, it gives CASRGRPEAFF.

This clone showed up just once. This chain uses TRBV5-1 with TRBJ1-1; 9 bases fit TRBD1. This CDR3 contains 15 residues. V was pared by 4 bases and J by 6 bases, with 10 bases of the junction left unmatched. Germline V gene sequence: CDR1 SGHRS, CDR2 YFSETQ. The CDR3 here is CASSRDRDLGSEAFF. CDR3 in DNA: TGCGCCAGCAGCCGGGACAGGGATTTAGGATCTGAAGCTTTCTTT.

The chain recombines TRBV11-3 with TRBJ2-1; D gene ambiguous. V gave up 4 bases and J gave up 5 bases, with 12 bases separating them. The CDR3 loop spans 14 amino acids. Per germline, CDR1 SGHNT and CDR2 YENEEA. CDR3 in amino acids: CASSWRSTDNEQFF. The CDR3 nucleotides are TGTGCCAGCAGCTGGCGGTCGACGGACAATGAGCAGTTCTTC. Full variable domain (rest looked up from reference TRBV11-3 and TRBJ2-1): EAGVVQSPRYKIIEKKQPVAFWCNPISGHNTLYWYLQNLGQGPELLIRYENEEAVDDSQLPKDRFSAERLKGVDSTLKIQPAELGDSAVYLCASSWRSTDNEQFFGPGTRLTVL.

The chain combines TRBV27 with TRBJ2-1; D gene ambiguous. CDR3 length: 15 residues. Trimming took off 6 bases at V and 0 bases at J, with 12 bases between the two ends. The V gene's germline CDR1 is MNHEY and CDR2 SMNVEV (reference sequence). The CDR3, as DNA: TGTGCCAGCAGCTCCCTCTCGAGCTCCTACAATGAGCAGTTCTTC. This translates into CASSSLSSSYNEQFF.

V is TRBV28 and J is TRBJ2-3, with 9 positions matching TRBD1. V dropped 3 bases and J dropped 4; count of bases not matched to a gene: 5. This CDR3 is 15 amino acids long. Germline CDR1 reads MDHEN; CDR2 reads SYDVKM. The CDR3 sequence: CASSLEQGAADTQYF. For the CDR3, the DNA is TGTGCCAGCAGTTTGGAACAGGGGGCGGCAGATACGCAGTATTTT.

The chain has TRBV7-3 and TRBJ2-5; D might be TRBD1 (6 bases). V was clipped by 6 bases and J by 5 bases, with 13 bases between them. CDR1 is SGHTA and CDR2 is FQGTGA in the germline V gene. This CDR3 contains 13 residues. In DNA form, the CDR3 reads TGTGCCAGCAGGGCAGGGGCGACGGAGACCCAGTACTTC. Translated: CASRAGATETQYF.

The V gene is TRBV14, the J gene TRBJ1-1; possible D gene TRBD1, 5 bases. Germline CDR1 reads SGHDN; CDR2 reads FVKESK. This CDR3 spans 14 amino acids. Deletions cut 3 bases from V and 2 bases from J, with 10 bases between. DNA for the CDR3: TGTGCCAGCAGCCACCGAGGACATAACACTGAAGCTTTCTTT. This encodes CASSHRGHNTEAFF.

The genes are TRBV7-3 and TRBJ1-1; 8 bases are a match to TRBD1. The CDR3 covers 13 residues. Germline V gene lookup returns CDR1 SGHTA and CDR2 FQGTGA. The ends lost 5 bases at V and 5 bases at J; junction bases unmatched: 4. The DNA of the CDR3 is TGTGCCAGCAGCGGTACAGGGGGGACTGAAGCTTTCTTT. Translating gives CASSGTGGTEAFF.

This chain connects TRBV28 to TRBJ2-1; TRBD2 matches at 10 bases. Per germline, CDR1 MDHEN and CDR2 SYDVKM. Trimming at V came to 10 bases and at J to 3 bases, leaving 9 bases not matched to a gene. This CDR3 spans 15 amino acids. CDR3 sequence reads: CATQTLAGVYNEQFF. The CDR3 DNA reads TGTGCCACCCAAACCCTAGCGGGAGTCTACAATGAGCAGTTCTTC.

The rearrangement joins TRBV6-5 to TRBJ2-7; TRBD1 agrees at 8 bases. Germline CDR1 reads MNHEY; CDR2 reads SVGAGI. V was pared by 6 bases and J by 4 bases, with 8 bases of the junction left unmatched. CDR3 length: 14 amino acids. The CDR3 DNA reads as TGTGCCAGCAGGAACGACAGGGGCCGGTACGAGCAGTACTTC. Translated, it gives CASRNDRGRYEQYF.

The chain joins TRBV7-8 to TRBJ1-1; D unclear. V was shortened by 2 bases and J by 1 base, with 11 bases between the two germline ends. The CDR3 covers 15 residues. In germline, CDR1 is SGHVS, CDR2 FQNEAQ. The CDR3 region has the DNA TGTGCCAGCAGCTTATCAGAACCCAGGAACACTGAAGCTTTCTTT. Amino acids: CASSLSEPRNTEAFF.

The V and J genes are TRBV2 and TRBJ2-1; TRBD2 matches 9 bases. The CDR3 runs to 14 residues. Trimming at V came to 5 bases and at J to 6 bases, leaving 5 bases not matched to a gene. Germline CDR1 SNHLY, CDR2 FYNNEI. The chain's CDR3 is CASSWLAGRNEQFF. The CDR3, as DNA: TGTGCCAGCAGTTGGCTAGCGGGACGCAATGAGCAGTTCTTC.

The CDR3 spells CASSLTGSNTEAFF. CDR3 sequence (DNA): TGCGCCAGCAGCCTGACAGGCTCGAACACTGAAGCTTTCTTT. The rearrangement uses TRBV5-1 and TRBJ1-1, with a tentative D call TRBD1 (6 bases). CDR1 and CDR2 (germline): SGHRS, YFSETQ. The ends were cut back, 4 bases at V and 1 base at J, with 11 bases in the middle. This CDR3 region has 14 residues.

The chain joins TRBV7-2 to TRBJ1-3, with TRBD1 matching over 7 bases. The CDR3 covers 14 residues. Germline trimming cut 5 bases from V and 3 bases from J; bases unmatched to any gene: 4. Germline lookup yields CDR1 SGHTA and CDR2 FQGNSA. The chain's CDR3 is CASSRTGVGNTIYF. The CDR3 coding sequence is TGTGCCAGCAGCCGCACAGGGGTTGGAAACACCATATATTTT.

The CDR3 nucleotides read TGTGCCAGCAGGACTAGCGGGCCCTACAATGAGCAGTTCTTC. Translation: CASRTSGPYNEQFF. The J gene is TRBJ2-1, the V gene TRBV25-1; 10 positions agree with TRBD2. The CDR3 extends over 14 amino acids. Germline-derived CDR1 and CDR2 are MGHDK and SYGVNS. The trim removed 6 bases at V and 2 bases at J, leaving 1 base unmatched.

Here the CDR3 reads CASSLAGGFNEQYF. The CDR3 DNA follows: TGCGCCAGCAGCTTGGCGGGGGGTTTCAACGAGCAGTACTTC. V is TRBV5-1 and J is TRBJ2-7, with 7 nucleotides matching TRBD2. Germline CDR1 and CDR2: SGHRS and YFSETQ. V lost 0 bases to trimming and J lost 5 bases; unmatched junction nucleotides: 5. The CDR3 extends over 14 amino acids.

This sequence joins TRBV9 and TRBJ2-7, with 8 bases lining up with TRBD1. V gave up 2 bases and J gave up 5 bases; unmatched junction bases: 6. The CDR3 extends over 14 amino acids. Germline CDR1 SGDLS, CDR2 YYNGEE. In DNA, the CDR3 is TGTGCCAGCAGCGTGGGACAGGCCACTAACGAGCAGTACTTC. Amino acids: CASSVGQATNEQYF. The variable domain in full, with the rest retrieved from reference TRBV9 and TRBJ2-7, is DSGVTQTPKHLITATGQRVTLRCSPRSGDLSVYWYQQSLDQGLQFLIQYYNGEERAKGNILERFSAQQFPDLHSELNLSSLELGDSALYFCASSVGQATNEQYFGPGTRLTVT.

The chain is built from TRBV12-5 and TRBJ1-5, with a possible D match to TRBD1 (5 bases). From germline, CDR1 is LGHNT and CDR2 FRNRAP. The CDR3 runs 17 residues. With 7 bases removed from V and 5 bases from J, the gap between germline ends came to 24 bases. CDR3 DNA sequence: TGTGCTAGTGCCATCCGCAGGGTTCAGTCCGATGATCAGCCCCAGCATTTT. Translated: CASAIRRVQSDDQPQHF.